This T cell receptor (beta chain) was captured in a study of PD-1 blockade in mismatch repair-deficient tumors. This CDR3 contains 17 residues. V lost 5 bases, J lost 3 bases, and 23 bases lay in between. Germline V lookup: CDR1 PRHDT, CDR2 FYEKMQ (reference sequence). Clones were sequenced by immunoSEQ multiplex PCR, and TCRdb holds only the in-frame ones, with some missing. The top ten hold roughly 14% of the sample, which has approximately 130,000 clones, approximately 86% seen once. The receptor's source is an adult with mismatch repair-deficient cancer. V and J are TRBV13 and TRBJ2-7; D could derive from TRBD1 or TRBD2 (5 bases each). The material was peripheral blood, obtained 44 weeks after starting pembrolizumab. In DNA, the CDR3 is TGTGCCAGCAGCCCCACGGCAGTGGGGGAGTTATTCTACGAGCAGTACTTC. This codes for CASSPTAVGELFYEQYF.